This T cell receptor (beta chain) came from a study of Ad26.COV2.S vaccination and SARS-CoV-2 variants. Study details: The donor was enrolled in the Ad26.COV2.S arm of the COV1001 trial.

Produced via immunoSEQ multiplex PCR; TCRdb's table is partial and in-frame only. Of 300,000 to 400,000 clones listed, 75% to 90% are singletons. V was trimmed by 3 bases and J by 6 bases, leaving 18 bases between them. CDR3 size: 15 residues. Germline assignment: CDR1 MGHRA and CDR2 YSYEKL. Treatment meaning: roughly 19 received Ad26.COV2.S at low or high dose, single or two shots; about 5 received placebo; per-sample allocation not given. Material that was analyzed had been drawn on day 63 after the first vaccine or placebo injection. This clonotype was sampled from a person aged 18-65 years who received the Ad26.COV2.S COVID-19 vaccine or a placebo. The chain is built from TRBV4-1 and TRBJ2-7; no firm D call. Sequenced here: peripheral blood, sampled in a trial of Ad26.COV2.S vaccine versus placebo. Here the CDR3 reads CASSHFAGGTREQYF. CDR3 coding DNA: TGCGCCAGCAGCCATTTCGCAGGCGGTACACGCGAGCAGTACTTC.